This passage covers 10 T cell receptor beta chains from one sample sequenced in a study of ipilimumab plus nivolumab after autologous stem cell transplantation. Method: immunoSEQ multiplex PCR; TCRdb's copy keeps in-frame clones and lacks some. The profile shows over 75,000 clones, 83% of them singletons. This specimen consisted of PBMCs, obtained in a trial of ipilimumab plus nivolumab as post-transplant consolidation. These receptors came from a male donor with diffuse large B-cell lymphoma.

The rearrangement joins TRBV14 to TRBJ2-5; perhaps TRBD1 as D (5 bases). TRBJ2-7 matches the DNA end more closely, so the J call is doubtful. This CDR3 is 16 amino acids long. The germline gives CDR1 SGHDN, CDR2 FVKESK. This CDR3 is CASSQDNRQFSYEQYF. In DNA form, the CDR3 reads TGTGCCAGCAGCCAAGATAACCGACAGTTCTCCTACGAGCAGTACTTC.

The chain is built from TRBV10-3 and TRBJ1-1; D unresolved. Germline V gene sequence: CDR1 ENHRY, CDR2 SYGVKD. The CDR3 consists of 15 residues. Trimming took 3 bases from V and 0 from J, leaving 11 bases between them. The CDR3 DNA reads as TGTGCCATCAGTGACCCCGGACGGGTGAACACTGAAGCTTTCTTT. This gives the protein CAISDPGRVNTEAFF.

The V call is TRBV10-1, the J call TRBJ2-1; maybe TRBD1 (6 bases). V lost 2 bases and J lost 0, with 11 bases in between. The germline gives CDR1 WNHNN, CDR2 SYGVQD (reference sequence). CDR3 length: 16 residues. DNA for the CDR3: TGCGCCAGCAGTGAGAGTGGACAGAGCTCCTACAATGAGCAGTTCTTC. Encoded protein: CASSESGQSSYNEQFF.

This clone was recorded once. DNA of the CDR3: TGTGCCAGCAGTGAACAAGGAGGGGACCCCTACAATGAGCAGTTCTTC. This sequence encodes CASSEQGGDPYNEQFF. J is TRBJ2-1 and V is TRBV6-1, with TRBD2 as a possible D gene (6 bases). The CDR3 extends over 16 amino acids. The germline CDR1 and CDR2 sequences are MNHNS and SASEGT. The V end lost 2 bases, the J end lost 2 bases, and 13 bases lay between the germline ends.

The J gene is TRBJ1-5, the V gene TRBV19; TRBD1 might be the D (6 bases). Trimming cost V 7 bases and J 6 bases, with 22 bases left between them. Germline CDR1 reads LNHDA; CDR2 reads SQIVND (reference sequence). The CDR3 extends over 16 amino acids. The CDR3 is CASTPGGRGAFQPQHF. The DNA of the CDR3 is TGTGCCAGTACCCCTGGGGGACGGGGGGCCTTTCAGCCCCAGCATTTT.

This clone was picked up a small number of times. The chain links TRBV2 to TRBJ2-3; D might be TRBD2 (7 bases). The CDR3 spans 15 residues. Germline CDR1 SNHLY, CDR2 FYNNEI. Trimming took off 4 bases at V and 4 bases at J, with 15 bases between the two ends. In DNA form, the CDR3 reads TGTGCCAGCAGTGCAAGGAGGGGGGGGGCAGATACGCAGTATTTT. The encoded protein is CASSARRGGADTQYF.

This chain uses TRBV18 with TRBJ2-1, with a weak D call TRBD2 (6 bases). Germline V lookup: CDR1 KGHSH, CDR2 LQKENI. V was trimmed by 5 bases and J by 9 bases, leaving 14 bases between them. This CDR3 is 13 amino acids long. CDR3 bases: TGTGCCAGCTCATCGCTAGCGATTGGTGAGCAGTTCTTC. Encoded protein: CASSSLAIGEQFF.

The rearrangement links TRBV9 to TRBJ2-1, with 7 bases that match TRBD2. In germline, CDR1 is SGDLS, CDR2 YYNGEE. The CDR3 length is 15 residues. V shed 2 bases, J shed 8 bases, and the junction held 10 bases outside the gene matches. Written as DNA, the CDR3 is TGTGCCAGCAGCGTCTCAGCGGGGCGGACCGATGAGCAGTTCTTC. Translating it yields CASSVSAGRTDEQFF. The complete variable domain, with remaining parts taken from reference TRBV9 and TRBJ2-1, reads DSGVTQTPKHLITATGQRVTLRCSPRSGDLSVYWYQQSLDQGLQFLIQYYNGEERAKGNILERFSAQQFPDLHSELNLSSLELGDSALYFCASSVSAGRTDEQFFGPGTRLTVL.

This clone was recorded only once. The CDR3 sequence: CASSPGTGMMNTEAFF. The CDR3 nucleotides read TGTGCCAGCAGCCCCGGGACAGGGATGATGAACACTGAAGCTTTCTTT. The genes are TRBV27 and TRBJ1-1; TRBD1 matches 9 bases. The CDR3 covers 16 residues. Trimming took 6 bases from V and 0 from J; bases not matched to a gene: 8. The germline gives CDR1 MNHEY, CDR2 SMNVEV (reference sequence).

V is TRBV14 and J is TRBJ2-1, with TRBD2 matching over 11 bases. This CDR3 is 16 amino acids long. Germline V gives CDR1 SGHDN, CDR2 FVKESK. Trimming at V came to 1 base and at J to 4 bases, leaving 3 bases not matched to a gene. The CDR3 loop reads CASSQGSGGGYNEQFF. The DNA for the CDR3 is TGTGCCAGCAGCCAAGGTAGCGGGGGGGGATACAATGAGCAGTTCTTC.